Many counts were recorded for the clone carrying this T cell receptor beta chain. The junction differs from germline at one of its ends, possibly a read error. The record originates from a study of blood T cells in healthy people across ages. The authors ran a second PCR of about 6 to 11 cycles using a sample-barcoded 5' primer and a J-beta primer mix. TCRdb independently ran MiXCR on the 5' RACE reads; one entry per CDR3 protein. Counted here are some 1.5 million distinct CDR3 sequences, approximately 43% occurring once; the ten biggest clones make up about 4%. CDR1 MGHRA and CDR2 YSYEKL come from the germline V gene. CDR3 length: 12 amino acids.

The specimen was blood. The sequence derives from a woman aged 18-30 years in good health. The chain carries TRBV4-1 and TRBJ1-2, with no clear D. The CDR3 DNA follows: TGTGCCAGCAGCCAGGCGGGATATGGCTACACCTTC. It translates to CASSQAGYGYTF.